The TCR beta chain under discussion was sequenced for a study of cytomegalovirus exposure and HLA in healthy donors. Study-level results: The authors enumerated 150 to 200 TCR beta chains as linked to cytomegalovirus.

V was shortened by 0 bases and J by 1 base, with 12 bases between the two germline ends. Germline V gene sequence: CDR1 KGHSH, CDR2 LQKENI. This CDR3 contains 16 residues. The study ran its PCR with 60 Vbeta and 13 Jbeta primers. Produced via immunoSEQ multiplex PCR; TCRdb's table is partial and in-frame only. The sample has 130,000 or so clones; the top ten hold roughly 2%. With regard to this clone: The antigen is unknown.

The J gene is TRBJ1-1, the V gene TRBV18; TRBD1 is a possible D gene (5 bases). The sequence came from a woman aged 60-75 years in good health and CMV-seronegative. What was sequenced was PBMCs. The CDR3: CASSPPVGQGNTEAFF. CDR3 coding DNA: TGTGCCAGCTCACCACCCGTGGGCCAGGGGAACACTGAAGCTTTCTTT.